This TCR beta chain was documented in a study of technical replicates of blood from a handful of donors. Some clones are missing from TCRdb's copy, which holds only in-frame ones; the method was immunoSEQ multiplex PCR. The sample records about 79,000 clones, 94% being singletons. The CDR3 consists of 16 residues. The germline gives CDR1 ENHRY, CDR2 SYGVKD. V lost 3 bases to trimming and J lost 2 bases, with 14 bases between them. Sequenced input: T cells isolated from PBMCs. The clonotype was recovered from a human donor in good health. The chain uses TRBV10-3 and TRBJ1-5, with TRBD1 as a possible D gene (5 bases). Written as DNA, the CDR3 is TGTGCCATCAGTGAAGCAGGGTATCGGGGCAATCAGCCCCAGCATTTT. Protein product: CAISEAGYRGNQPQHF.